This T cell receptor (beta chain) was retrieved from a study of identical twins. Broader study findings: Twin pairs' shared out-of-frame alpha sequences were enriched in low generation probability.

The V gene's germline CDR1 is SNHLY and CDR2 FYNNEI. This CDR3 has 11 residues. V was pared by 2 bases and J by 13 bases, with 9 bases between. Comment on this clonotype: What it binds is not known.

A single record per CDR3 protein comes from TCRdb applying MiXCR to the 5' RACE reads. Altogether 1,800,000 or so distinct CDR3 sequences are present, roughly 35% being singletons, with the ten largest covering 0.25% to 0.3%. What was sequenced was cord blood. The chain carries TRBV2 and TRBJ2-1; D gene ambiguous. The clonotype was recovered from a newborn girl in good health. The CDR3 coding sequence is TGTGCCAGCAGTGAATCCGAGACCCAGTTCTTC. The encoded protein is CASSESETQFF.